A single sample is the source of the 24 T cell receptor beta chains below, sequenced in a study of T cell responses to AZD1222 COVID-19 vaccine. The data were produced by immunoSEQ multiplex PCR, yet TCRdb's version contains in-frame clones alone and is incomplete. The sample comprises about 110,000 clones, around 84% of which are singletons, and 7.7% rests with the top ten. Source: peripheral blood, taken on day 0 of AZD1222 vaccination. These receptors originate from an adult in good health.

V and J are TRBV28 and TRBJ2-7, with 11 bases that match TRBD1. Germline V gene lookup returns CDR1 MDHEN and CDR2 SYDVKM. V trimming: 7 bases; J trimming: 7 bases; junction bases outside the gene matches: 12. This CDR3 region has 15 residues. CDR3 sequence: CASTLGQGVGGEQYF. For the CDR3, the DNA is TGTGCCAGCACCCTGGGACAGGGGGTAGGGGGGGAGCAGTACTTC.

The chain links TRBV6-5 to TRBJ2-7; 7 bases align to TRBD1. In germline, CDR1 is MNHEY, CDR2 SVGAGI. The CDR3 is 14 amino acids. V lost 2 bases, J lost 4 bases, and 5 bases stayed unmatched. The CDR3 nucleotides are TGTGCCAGCAGTTACCGACAGGGAAGGTACGAGCAGTACTTC. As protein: CASSYRQGRYEQYF.

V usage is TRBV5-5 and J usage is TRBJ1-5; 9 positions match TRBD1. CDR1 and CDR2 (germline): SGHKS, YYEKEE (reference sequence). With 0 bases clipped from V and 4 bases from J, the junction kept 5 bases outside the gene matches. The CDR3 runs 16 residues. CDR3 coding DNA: TGTGCCAGCAGCTTGGATGCCGGGACAGGGAATCAGCCCCAGCATTTT. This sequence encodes CASSLDAGTGNQPQHF. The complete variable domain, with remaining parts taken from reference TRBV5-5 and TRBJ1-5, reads DAGVTQSPTHLIKTRGQQVTLRCSPISGHKSVSWYQQVLGQGPQFIFQYYEKEERGRGNFPDRFSARQFPNYSSELNVNALLLGDSALYLCASSLDAGTGNQPQHFGDGTRLSIL.

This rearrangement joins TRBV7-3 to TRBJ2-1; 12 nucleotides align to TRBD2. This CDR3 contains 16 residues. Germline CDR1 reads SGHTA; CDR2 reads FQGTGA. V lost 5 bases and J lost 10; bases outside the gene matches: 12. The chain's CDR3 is CASSIIPSGRAWEQFF. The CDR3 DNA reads TGTGCCAGCAGCATCATCCCTAGCGGGAGGGCCTGGGAGCAGTTCTTC.

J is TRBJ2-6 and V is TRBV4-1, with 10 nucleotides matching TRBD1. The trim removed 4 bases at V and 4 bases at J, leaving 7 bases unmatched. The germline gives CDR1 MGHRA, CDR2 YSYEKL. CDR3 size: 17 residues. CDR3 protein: CASSPRQGAGGANVLTF. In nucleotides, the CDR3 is TGCGCCAGCAGCCCCCGACAGGGGGCAGGCGGGGCCAACGTCCTGACTTTC.

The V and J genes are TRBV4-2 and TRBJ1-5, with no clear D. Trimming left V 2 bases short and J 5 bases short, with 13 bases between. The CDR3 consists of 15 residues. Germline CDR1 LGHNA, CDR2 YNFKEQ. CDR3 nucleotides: TGTGCCAGCAGCCAACAAGCGGGTGCCGATCAGCCCCAGCATTTT. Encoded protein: CASSQQAGADQPQHF.

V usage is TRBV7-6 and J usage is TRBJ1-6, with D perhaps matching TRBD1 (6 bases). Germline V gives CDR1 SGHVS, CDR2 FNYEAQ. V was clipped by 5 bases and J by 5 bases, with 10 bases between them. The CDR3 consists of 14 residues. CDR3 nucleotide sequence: TGTGCCAGCAGCCCAACAGGGAATAATTCACCCCTCCACTTT. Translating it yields CASSPTGNNSPLHF.

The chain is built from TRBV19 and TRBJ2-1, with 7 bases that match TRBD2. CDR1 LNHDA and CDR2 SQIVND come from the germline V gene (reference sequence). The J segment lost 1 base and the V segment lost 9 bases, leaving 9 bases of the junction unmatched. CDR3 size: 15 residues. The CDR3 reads CASRRAGGSYNEQFF. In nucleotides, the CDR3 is TGTGCCAGCCGACGGGCCGGGGGGTCCTACAATGAGCAGTTCTTC.

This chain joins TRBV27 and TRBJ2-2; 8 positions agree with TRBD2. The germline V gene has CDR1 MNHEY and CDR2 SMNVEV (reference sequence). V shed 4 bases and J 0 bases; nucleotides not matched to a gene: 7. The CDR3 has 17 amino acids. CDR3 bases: TGTGCCAGCAGTTCGGGAGGGCAGGGACCGAACACCGGGGAGCTGTTTTTT. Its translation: CASSSGGQGPNTGELFF.

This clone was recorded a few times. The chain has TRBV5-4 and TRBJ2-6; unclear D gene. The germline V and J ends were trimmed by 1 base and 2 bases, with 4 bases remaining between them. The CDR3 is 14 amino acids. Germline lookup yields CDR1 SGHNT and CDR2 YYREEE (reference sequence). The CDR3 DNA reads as TGTGCCAGCAGCTTGAGGGCTGGGGCCAACGTCCTGACTTTC. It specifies CASSLRAGANVLTF.

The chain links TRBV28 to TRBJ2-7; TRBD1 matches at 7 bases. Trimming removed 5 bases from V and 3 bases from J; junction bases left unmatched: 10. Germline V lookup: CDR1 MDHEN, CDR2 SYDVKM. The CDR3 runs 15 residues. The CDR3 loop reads CASSIPDRKLYEQYF. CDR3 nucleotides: TGTGCCAGCAGTATACCGGACAGGAAACTCTACGAGCAGTACTTC.

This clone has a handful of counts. CDR3 sequence: CASGPGTGGSYEQYF. Written as DNA, the CDR3 is TGTGCCAGCGGCCCCGGGACAGGGGGCTCCTACGAGCAGTACTTC. V usage is TRBV19 and J usage is TRBJ2-7; TRBD1 aligns across 11 bases. Losses at the gene ends were 9 bases for V and 0 bases for J; bases not matched to a gene: 7. CDR3 length: 15 amino acids. Germline lookup yields CDR1 LNHDA and CDR2 SQIVND (reference sequence).

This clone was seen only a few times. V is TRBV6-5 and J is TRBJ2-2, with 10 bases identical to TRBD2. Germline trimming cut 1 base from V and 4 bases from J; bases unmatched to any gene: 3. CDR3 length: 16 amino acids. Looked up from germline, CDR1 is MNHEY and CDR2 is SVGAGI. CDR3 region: CASSYFRLAGTGELFF. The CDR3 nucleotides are TGTGCCAGCAGTTACTTCCGACTAGCGGGCACCGGGGAGCTGTTTTTT.

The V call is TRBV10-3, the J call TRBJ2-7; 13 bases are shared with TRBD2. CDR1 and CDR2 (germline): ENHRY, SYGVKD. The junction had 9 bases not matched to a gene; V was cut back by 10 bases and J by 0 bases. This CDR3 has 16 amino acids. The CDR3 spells CASRLAGGRLSYEQYF. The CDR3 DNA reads TGTGCCAGCCGACTAGCGGGGGGCCGCCTCTCCTACGAGCAGTACTTC.

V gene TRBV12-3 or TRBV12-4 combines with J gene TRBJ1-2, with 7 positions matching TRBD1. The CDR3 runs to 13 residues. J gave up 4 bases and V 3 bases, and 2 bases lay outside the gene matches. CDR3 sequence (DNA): TGTGCCAGCAGTTTTGAGGGGGCCTATGGCTACACCTTC. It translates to CASSFEGAYGYTF.

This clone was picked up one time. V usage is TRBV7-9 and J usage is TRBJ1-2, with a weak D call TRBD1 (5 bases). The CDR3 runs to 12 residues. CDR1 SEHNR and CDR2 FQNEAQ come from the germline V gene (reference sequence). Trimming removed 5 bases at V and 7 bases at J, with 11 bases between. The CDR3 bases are TGTGCCAGCAGCCCCGGGGCCTTTGGCTACACCTTC. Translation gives CASSPGAFGYTF.

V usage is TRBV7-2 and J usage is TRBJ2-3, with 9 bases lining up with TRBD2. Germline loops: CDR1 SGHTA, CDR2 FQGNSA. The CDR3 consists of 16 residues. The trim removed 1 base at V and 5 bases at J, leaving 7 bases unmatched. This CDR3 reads CASSLGLAGGEDTQYF. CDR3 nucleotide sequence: TGTGCCAGCAGCTTAGGATTGGCGGGAGGGGAAGATACGCAGTATTTT.

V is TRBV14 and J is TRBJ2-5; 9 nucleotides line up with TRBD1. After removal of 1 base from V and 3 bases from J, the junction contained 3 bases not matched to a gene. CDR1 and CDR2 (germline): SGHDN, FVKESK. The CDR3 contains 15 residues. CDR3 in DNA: TGTGCCAGCAGCCAAGCGCGACAGGGGGAAGAGACCCAGTACTTC. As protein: CASSQARQGEETQYF. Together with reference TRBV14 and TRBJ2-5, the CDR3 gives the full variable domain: EAGVTQFPSHSVIEKGQTVTLRCDPISGHDNLYWYRRVMGKEIKFLLHFVKESKQDESGMPNNRFLAERTGGTYSTLKVQPAELEDSGVYFCASSQARQGEETQYFGPGTRLLVL.

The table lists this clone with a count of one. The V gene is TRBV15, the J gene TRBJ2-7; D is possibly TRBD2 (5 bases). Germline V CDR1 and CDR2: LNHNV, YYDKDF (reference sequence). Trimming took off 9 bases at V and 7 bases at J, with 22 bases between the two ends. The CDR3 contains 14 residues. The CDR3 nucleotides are TGTGCCACGTCTCCTGACCTAGCAAATTCGGAGCAGTACTTC. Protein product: CATSPDLANSEQYF.

CDR3 in DNA: TGTGCCAGCAGTTCACCGGGAAGAACGAACACCGGGGAGCTGTTTTTT. The encoded protein is CASSSPGRTNTGELFF. This chain joins TRBV27 and TRBJ2-2; D is possibly TRBD2 (5 bases). The germline gives CDR1 MNHEY, CDR2 SMNVEV (reference sequence). CDR3 length: 16 residues. V lost 4 bases, J lost 0 bases, and 12 bases lay in between.

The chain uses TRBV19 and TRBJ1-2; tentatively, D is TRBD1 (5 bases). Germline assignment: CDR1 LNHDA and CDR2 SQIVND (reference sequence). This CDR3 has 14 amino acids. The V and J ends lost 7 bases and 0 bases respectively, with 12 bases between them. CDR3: CASKPVTANYGYTF. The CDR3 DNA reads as TGTGCCAGTAAACCAGTGACAGCTAACTATGGCTACACCTTC.

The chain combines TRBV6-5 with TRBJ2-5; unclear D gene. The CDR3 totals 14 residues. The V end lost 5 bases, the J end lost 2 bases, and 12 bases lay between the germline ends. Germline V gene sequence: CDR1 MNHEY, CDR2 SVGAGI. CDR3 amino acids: CASSILPRQETQYF. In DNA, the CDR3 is TGTGCCAGCAGTATACTACCCCGACAAGAGACCCAGTACTTC.

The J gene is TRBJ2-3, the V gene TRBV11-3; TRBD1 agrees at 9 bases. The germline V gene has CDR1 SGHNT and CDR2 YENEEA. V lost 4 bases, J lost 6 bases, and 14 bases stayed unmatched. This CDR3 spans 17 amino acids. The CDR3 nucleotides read TGTGCCAGCAGCTGGGGGGACAGGGCGGTGATAGAGGATACGCAGTATTTT. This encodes CASSWGDRAVIEDTQYF. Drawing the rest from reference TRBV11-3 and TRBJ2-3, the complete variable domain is EAGVVQSPRYKIIEKKQPVAFWCNPISGHNTLYWYLQNLGQGPELLIRYENEEAVDDSQLPKDRFSAERLKGVDSTLKIQPAELGDSAVYLCASSWGDRAVIEDTQYFGPGTRLTVL.

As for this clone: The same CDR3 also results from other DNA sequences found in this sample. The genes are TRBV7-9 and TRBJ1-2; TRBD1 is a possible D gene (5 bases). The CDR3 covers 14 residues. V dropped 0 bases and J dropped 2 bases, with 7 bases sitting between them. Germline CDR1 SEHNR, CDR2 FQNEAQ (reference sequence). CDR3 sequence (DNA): TGTGCCAGCAGCTTAGCAGGGACGAACTATGGCTACACCTTC. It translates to CASSLAGTNYGYTF.